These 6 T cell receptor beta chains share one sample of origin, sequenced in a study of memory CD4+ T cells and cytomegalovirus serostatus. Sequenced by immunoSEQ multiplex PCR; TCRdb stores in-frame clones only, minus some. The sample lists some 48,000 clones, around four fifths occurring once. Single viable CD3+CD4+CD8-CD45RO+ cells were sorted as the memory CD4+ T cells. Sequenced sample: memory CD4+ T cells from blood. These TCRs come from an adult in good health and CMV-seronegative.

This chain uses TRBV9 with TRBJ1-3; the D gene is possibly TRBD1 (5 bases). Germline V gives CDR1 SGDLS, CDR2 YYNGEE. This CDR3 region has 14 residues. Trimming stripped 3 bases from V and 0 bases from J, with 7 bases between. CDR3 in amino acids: CASSGQSSGNTIYF. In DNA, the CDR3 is TGTGCCAGCAGCGGACAGAGCTCTGGAAACACCATATATTTT.

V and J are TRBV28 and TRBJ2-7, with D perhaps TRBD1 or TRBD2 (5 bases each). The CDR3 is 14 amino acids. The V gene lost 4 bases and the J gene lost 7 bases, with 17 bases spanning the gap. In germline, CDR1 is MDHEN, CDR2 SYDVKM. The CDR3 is CASSSPGTPQEQYF. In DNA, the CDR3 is TGTGCCAGCAGTTCACCAGGGACCCCTCAGGAGCAGTACTTC. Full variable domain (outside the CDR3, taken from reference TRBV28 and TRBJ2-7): DVKVTQSSRYLVKRTGEKVFLECVQDMDHENMFWYRQDPGLGLRLIYFSYDVKMKEKGDIPEGYSVSREKKERFSLILESASTNQTSMYLCASSSPGTPQEQYFGPGTRLTVT.

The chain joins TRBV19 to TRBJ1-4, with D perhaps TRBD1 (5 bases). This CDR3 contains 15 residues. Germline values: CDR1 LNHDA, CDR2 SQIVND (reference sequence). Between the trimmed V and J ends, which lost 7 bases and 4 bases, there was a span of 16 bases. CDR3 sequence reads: CASKTNRRHNEKLFF. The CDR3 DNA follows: TGTGCCAGTAAAACCAACAGGAGACATAATGAAAAACTGTTTTTT. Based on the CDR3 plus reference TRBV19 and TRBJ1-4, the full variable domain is DGGITQSPKYLFRKEGQNVTLSCEQNLNHDAMYWYRQDPGQGLRLIYYSQIVNDFQKGDIAEGYSVSREKKESFPLTVTSAQKNPTAFYLCASKTNRRHNEKLFFGSGTQLSVL.

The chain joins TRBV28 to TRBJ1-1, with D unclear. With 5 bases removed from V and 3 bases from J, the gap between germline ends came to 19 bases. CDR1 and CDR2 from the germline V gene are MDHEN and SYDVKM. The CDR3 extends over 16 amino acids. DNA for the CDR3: TGTGCCAGCAGTCCTCCCGGGAGGGTAGGTTACACTGAAGCTTTCTTT. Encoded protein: CASSPPGRVGYTEAFF.

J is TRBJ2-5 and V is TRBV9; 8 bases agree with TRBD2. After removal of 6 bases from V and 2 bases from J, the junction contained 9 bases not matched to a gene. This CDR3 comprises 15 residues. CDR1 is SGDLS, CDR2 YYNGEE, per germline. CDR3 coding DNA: TGTGCCAGCACCCCACGGGGGGGAGGGCAAGAGACCCAGTACTTC. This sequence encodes CASTPRGGGQETQYF.

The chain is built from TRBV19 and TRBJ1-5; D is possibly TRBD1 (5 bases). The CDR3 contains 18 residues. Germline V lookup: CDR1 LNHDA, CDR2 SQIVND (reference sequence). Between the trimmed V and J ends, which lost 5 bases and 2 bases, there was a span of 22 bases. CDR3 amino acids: CASSHRPPAGNGNQPQHF. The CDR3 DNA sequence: TGTGCCAGTAGTCATAGGCCGCCGGCAGGGAATGGCAATCAGCCCCAGCATTTT.